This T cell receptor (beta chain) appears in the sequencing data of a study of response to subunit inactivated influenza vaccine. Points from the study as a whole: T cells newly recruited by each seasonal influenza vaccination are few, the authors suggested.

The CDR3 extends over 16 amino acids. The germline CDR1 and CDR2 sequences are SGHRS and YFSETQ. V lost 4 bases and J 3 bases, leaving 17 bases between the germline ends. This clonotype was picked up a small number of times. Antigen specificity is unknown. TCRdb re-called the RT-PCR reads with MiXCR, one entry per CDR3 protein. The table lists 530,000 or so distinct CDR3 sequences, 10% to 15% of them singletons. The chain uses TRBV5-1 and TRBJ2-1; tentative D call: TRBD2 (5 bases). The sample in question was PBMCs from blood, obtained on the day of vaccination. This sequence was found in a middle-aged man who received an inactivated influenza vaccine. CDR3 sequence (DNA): TGCGCCAGCAGCAGGGATCGAGGAGGTCGCTACAATGAGCAGTTCTTC. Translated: CASSRDRGGRYNEQFF.